This TCR beta chain was captured in a study of T-cell memory formation after mild COVID-19. Study in general: Clusters of TCRs were largely donor specific.

Study-wide points: Among CD4+ contracting clones, most were CM and EM, and CD8+ ones EMRA. Clones contracting across day 15 to 85 had a balanced CD4/CD8 profile; later expanding clones leaned CD4+.

The table lists this clonotype with a few counts. What it recognizes is unknown. Using constant-segment primers, 5'RACE produced TCR alpha and TCR beta cDNA libraries carrying sample barcodes and UMIs. TCRdb processed the 5' RACE reads anew with MiXCR; each CDR3 protein has one entry. The sample contains roughly 160,000 distinct CDR3 sequences, 10% to 15% of which appear only once. Trimming pared 1 base from V and 3 bases from J, leaving 12 bases between. Germline loops: CDR1 SGHAT, CDR2 FQNNGV. The CDR3 length is 15 residues. The chain carries TRBV11-2 and TRBJ1-1; D is possibly TRBD1 (6 bases). The sequence was collected from a young man who had mild COVID-19 (a few samples of this study predate the infection). Cell type and time point are not known. Sequencing used PBMCs or a T cell subset sorted from them (not recorded which). CDR3 bases: TGTGCCAGCAGCTTAGTAATTAGGGGGGACACTGAAGCTTTCTTT. It translates to CASSLVIRGDTEAFF.